This T cell receptor beta chain was observed in a study of shared clonotypes between healthy human individuals (dated by TCRdb to 2018 to 2020). About the investigation overall: The cohort included three men and a couple of women between 18 and 49 years of age. The study deeply sequenced blood TCR repertoires of about 5 healthy adults to estimate repertoire size and the extent of clonotype sharing between individuals. Each donor's leukapheresis produced roughly between roughly 0.85 and 10 billion PBMCs. For each donor, CD4 naive and CD4 memory were each given three plates, CD8 naive was given two plates, and CD8 memory was given one plate. Different laboratories and diverse techniques were used to prepare libraries and sequence TCR repertoires, to increase sequencing depth and limit assay-specific biases. The study at large found these results: The small number of donors limited the genetic and exposure-history diversity represented. Incomplete sequencing was indicated by rarefaction of sorted-subset datasets, despite the large sequencing depth. Sampling was restricted to blood, and TCR repertoires in tissues likely differ from the TCR repertoires found in blood. Compared with non-shared clonotypes, clonotypes shared by all four sorted-subset donors had higher generation probabilities. Based on pairwise subsampling, the degree of clonotype sharing among donors was expected to be affected by sequencing depth. Estimated clonotype richness was generally larger for naive than for memory subsets. Sharing across a few donors was observed for about 5% of naive CD4, about 4% of naive CD8, 2.3% of memory CD4, and roughly 0.4% of memory CD8 clonotypes.

Remarks on this clone: Its antigen is not yet known. No much larger clone exists at a distance of one base, and base qualities are not known.

The donors were healthy, HIV-negative adults who had no recently reported acute infections or vaccinations. All donors were Caucasian adults living in Nashville, Tennessee, USA. CD4+ T cells were enriched by magnetic negative selection, after which naive cells were positively selected on CD45RA and the negative fraction was taken as the memory subset. Blood was collected by leukapheresis, and PBMCs were isolated by Ficoll-Histopaque density gradient centrifugation and then cryopreserved in liquid nitrogen vapor phase. Analytical flow cytometry was used to check the purity and quantity of every magnetically sorted T cell population. Genomic DNA was isolated from each sorted fraction and quantified by UV absorbance on a Nanodrop 2000c. Using the deep immunoSEQ assay, multiplex PCR amplified TCR CDR3 regions from genomic DNA. Extracted genomic DNA from each cell subset was distributed evenly across all wells of several immunoSEQ 96-well plates, and each plate was treated as a replicate. For sorted subsets, each replicate PCR was loaded with about 0.2 ug genomic DNA, equivalent to about 33,000 T cell genomes. Purified libraries were measured with a Qubit 3.0 fluorometer, size-checked on a Bioanalyzer 2100, and measured again with the KAPA Library Quantification kit. Each immunoSEQ 96-well plate was sequenced on its own single-read 150-cycle Illumina NextSeq 550 flow cell. In the source study's methods: The immunoSEQ output contained only junctional sequences without quality scores, so filtering could not match that applied to full-length reads. Sequences were annotated with PyIR, a Python wrapper for IgBLAST v1.9, using IMGT germline references to assign V/J genes and CDR3. Any read was removed if the V/J assignment was weak (E-value above 1e-6), the CDR3 was missing, or the read contained stop codons, out-of-frame junctions, or ambiguous translated residues. V3J clonotypes were defined as sequences sharing the same inferred V gene, J gene, and CDR3 amino acid sequence. Percentage overlap between repertoires was computed as shared unique clonotypes divided by the size of the smaller repertoire. Repertoire richness was assessed with RTK rarefaction, the Chao1 estimator, and Recon v2.1 estimates of unobserved clonotypes. For all TCRbeta clonotypes obtained by the gDNA method from four donors, generation probabilities were computed with OLGA. What TCRdb holds here is the immuneACCESS table cut down to in-frame rearrangements. Part of the clones is not present; checked against another copy, under half of the missing clones reflect an unresolved V gene, and the others are unexplained. The DNA was the basis for D and trimming; V, J and clone size are from that table. The sample contains 1,400,000 or so clones, just under 99% of them found a single time. Together, the top ten hold roughly 0.36% of the sample.

Per the germline V gene (reference sequence), MNHEY is the CDR1 and SMNVEV is the CDR2. The V end gives up 5 bases and the J end 9 bases, leaving 7 bases in the junction not matched to a gene. Including cysteine and phenylalanine, the CDR3 has 15 amino acids. The entry retains the CDR3 DNA only, 45 bases that are in frame from base 1. This receptor was obtained from a man under 40 in good health. This chain joins TRBV27 to TRBJ2-1, with 13 middle bases fitting TRBD2. What was sequenced was naive CD4+ T cells sorted from blood. The intended sense of this specimen's cell subset or site label: CD45RA+ positively selected. The CDR3 has the sequence CASSTTSGRVGEQFF. The DNA sequence is TGTGCCAGCAGTACCACTAGCGGGAGGGTTGGTGAGCAGTTCTTC.